This TCR beta chain emerged from a study of cytomegalovirus exposure and HLA in healthy donors. Turning to the study itself: The platform used for the roughly 120 validation repertoires matched that of the roughly 630 first-cohort repertoires, a later analysis reported.

Regarding this clone: Its antigen is not known.

Study-wide points: Whilst most TCR sequences proved rare, a subset of public TCRs occurred across many donors. CMV antigen specificity was confirmed in vitro for three CMV-associated chains.

Sequencing used immunoSEQ multiplex PCR; TCRdb keeps in-frame clones, though not all of them. The top ten clones hold 3% to 3.5% of a sample with about 260,000 clones, around 91% of them seen once. The source material was PBMCs. The sequence was obtained from a woman aged 25 to 45 in good health and CMV-seronegative.

The CDR3 loop reads CASSFMDSSYEQYF. The CDR3, as DNA: TGTGCCAGCAGTTTCATGGACTCCTCCTACGAGCAGTACTTC. The V call is TRBV27, the J call TRBJ2-7; possible D gene TRBD2, 5 bases. This CDR3 region has 14 residues. Trimming shortened V by 3 bases and J by 0 bases, and 9 bases separated the two germline ends. CDR1 is MNHEY and CDR2 is SMNVEV in the germline V gene (reference sequence).